This TCR beta chain derives from a study of blood T cell repertoires in COVID-19. Study as a whole: Some COVID-19 samples were acute and others convalescent; all came from the United States, Italy and Spain. T cells, B-cell-depleted T cells, or PBMCs provided the cDNA or gDNA that served as material.

In the source study's methods: For nucleated cells, counts were estimated from reference gene primer amplification. Using immunoSEQ multiplex PCR, the repertoire was profiled, and TCRdb retains in-frame clones only, with some absent. V, J and clone size are taken as reported in that table, and D and trimming were inferred from the DNA itself. The sample lists fewer than 400,000 clones, around 83% occurring once. J lost 5 bases, V lost 2 bases, and 7 bases had no gene match. Germline CDR1 and CDR2: SGHTA and FQGTGA. The CDR3 covers 15 residues. This TCR derives from a man aged 25-45 years with active or convalescent COVID-19. Sample: peripheral blood. V usage is TRBV7-3 and J usage is TRBJ2-5; 8 bases agree with TRBD1. The CDR3 DNA is TGTGCCAGCAGCTTACAAGCAGGGGGCTGGGAGACCCAGTACTTC. It is translated as CASSLQAGGWETQYF.